The 9 T cell receptor beta chains below were found in one sample sequenced in a study of blood T cell repertoires in COVID-19. Data came from immunoSEQ multiplex PCR; TCRdb stores just in-frame clones and leaves some out. Counted here are around 150,000 clones, 86% occurring once; the ten biggest clones make up less than 3.5%. Sequences were obtained from peripheral blood. The receptors come from a man between 65 and 85 years old with acute or convalescent COVID-19.

The V and J genes are TRBV6-2 or TRBV6-3 and TRBJ2-3, with 12 bases aligning to TRBD2. Trimming cost V 3 bases and J 2 bases; bases outside gene matches: 6. Germline V CDR1 and CDR2: MNHEY, SVGEGT. This CDR3 comprises 17 residues. CDR3 residues: CASSYSRLAGDTDTQYF. CDR3 coding DNA: TGTGCCAGCAGTTATTCGCGACTAGCGGGAGACACAGATACGCAGTATTTT.

This rearrangement joins TRBV5-1 to TRBJ2-5; no definite D call. The germline gives CDR1 SGHRS, CDR2 YFSETQ. Trimming took off 7 bases at V and 2 bases at J, with 9 bases between the two ends. This CDR3 comprises 12 residues. CDR3 sequence (DNA): TGCGCCAGCGGTGCGGTACAAGAGACCCAGTACTTC. Translating gives CASGAVQETQYF.

The chain couples TRBV4-3 to TRBJ2-5, with 8 bases lining up with TRBD2. CDR1 and CDR2 (germline): LGHNA, YSLEER. The CDR3 runs to 20 residues. V lost 0 bases to trimming and J lost 4 bases; unmatched junction nucleotides: 19. As DNA, the CDR3 is TGCGCCAGCAGCCAAGACATAGGGCCCAGCGGGAGTATTCGAAGAGAGACCCAGTACTTC. Encoded protein: CASSQDIGPSGSIRRETQYF.

This chain connects TRBV7-2 to TRBJ2-2, with a weak D call TRBD1 (5 bases). Per germline, CDR1 SGHTA and CDR2 FQGNSA. The V end was cut by 1 base, the J end by 1 base, with 7 bases between. CDR3 length: 15 residues. Here the CDR3 reads CASSLVTGNTGELFF. The CDR3 DNA reads TGTGCCAGCAGCTTAGTCACAGGGAACACCGGGGAGCTGTTTTTT.

This clone was seen only once. The sample has other DNA sequences that encode this CDR3 too. The chain carries TRBV29-1 and TRBJ2-3, with TRBD1 identical over 7 bases. V trimming: 6 bases; J trimming: 4 bases; junction bases outside the gene matches: 7. Germline assignment: CDR1 SQVTM and CDR2 ANQGSEA. The CDR3 has 13 residues. In DNA, the CDR3 is TGCAGCGTAGACCGACAGGGTGCAGATACGCAGTATTTT. It yields the protein CSVDRQGADTQYF.

This rearrangement joins TRBV4-1 to TRBJ2-3; 11 nucleotides match TRBD2. The CDR3 covers 16 residues. The V segment lost 3 bases and the J segment 5 bases; nucleotides outside the gene matches: 7. Germline CDR1 is MGHRA and CDR2 is YSYEKL. In DNA form, the CDR3 reads TGCGCCAGCAGCCACTATAGCGGGAGGGGAAAAGATACGCAGTATTTT. Its protein is CASSHYSGRGKDTQYF.

The rearrangement links TRBV12-3 or TRBV12-4 to TRBJ1-2; the D gene is possibly TRBD1 (6 bases). CDR3 size: 13 residues. Trimming cost V 5 bases and J 10 bases, with 17 bases left between them. CDR3 DNA sequence: TGTGCCAGCAGTCCCGGGACATCCCCCAACTACACCTTC. Its protein is CASSPGTSPNYTF.

This clone has a single count. This chain connects TRBV5-5 to TRBJ1-5; D gene uncertain. Germline-derived CDR1 and CDR2 are SGHKS and YYEKEE (reference sequence). Deletions cut 4 bases from V and 0 bases from J, with 11 bases between. The CDR3 totals 15 residues. The DNA for the CDR3 is TGTGCCAGCAGCACAGACATCTATAGCAATCAGCCCCAGCATTTT. Protein: CASSTDIYSNQPQHF. The entire variable domain, with the rest obtained from reference TRBV5-5 and TRBJ1-5, is as follows: DAGVTQSPTHLIKTRGQQVTLRCSPISGHKSVSWYQQVLGQGPQFIFQYYEKEERGRGNFPDRFSARQFPNYSSELNVNALLLGDSALYLCASSTDIYSNQPQHFGDGTRLSIL.

The V call is TRBV19, the J call TRBJ1-2; 11 nucleotides line up with TRBD1. The CDR3 spans 15 residues. Germline V lookup: CDR1 LNHDA, CDR2 SQIVND (reference sequence). Trimming took 2 bases from V and 2 from J; bases not matched to a gene: 1. Written as DNA, the CDR3 is TGTGCCAGTAGTATAAGGACAGGGGGCAACTATGGCTACACCTTC. This translates into CASSIRTGGNYGYTF.